Shown below are 15 T cell receptor beta chains from a single sample sequenced in a study of cytomegalovirus exposure and HLA in healthy donors. Primers included in the PCR were 60 Vbeta and 13 Jbeta primers. Profiling relied on immunoSEQ multiplex PCR, and the TCRdb table lists in-frame clones only, not all of them. The top ten hold roughly 8.9% of the sample, which has around 70,000 clones, nearly 80% seen once. The sample consisted of PBMCs. These receptors were obtained from a woman aged 40 to 50 in good health and CMV-seropositive.

This clone turned up a few times. The chain combines TRBV2 with TRBJ2-3; maybe TRBD2 (5 bases). The CDR3 consists of 14 residues. CDR1 is SNHLY, CDR2 FYNNEI, per germline. V gave up 8 bases and J gave up 2 bases, with 14 bases separating them. The CDR3 coding sequence is TGTGCCAGCTCCCGGGAATGGATCACAGATACGCAGTATTTT. Protein sequence: CASSREWITDTQYF.

The CDR3 sequence: CASSLVGGGPYEQYF. The CDR3 coding sequence is TGTGCCAGCAGCTTAGTTGGGGGGGGGCCTTACGAGCAGTACTTC. This chain links TRBV7-8 with TRBJ2-7, with a weak D call TRBD2 (7 bases). Germline-derived CDR1 and CDR2 are SGHVS and FQNEAQ. The CDR3 sequence is 15 residues long. The ends were cut back, 1 base at V and 4 bases at J, with 14 bases in the middle.

This clone was seen more than once but under ten times. This chain connects TRBV6-6 to TRBJ1-5, with 10 bases identical to TRBD1. The CDR3 spans 14 residues. Germline V CDR1 and CDR2: MNHNY, SVGAGI (reference sequence). Germline trimming cut 6 bases from V and 5 bases from J; bases unmatched to any gene: 4. The CDR3: CASRGDRGDQPQHF. In DNA, the CDR3 is TGTGCCAGCAGAGGGGACAGGGGCGATCAGCCCCAGCATTTT.

This chain connects TRBV5-1 to TRBJ2-2, with 9 bases fitting TRBD2. Unmatched junction bases numbered 2, after V lost 4 bases and J lost 1 base. The CDR3 is 15 residues long. The germline V gene encodes CDR1 SGHRS and CDR2 YFSETQ. This CDR3 reads CASSRLAVNTGELFF. The DNA of the CDR3 is TGCGCCAGCAGCCGACTAGCGGTGAACACCGGGGAGCTGTTTTTT.

This chain links TRBV25-1 with TRBJ1-5; D remains ambiguous. CDR3 length: 15 amino acids. CDR1 and CDR2 from the germline V gene are MGHDK and SYGVNS. V lost 5 bases to trimming and J lost 3 bases, with 14 bases between them. The CDR3 is CASSHAGGFNQPQHF. CDR3 DNA sequence: TGTGCCAGCAGTCACGCCGGAGGATTCAATCAGCCCCAGCATTTT.

J is TRBJ1-3 and V is TRBV5-1; D is possibly TRBD1 (5 bases). The CDR3 sequence is 15 residues long. V gave up 4 bases and J gave up 0 bases, with 11 bases separating them. CDR1 SGHRS and CDR2 YFSETQ come from the germline V gene. Here the CDR3 reads CASSPDTGSGNTIYF. The CDR3 DNA follows: TGCGCCAGCAGCCCTGACACAGGCTCTGGAAACACCATATATTTT.

V is TRBV11-3 and J is TRBJ2-2; 10 nucleotides agree with TRBD2. The CDR3 is 17 residues long. The J segment lost 1 base and the V segment lost 4 bases, leaving 6 bases of the junction unmatched. Germline CDR1 and CDR2: SGHNT and YENEEA. In DNA form, the CDR3 reads TGTGCCAGCAGCTCCTTTAGCGGGGGGCTGAACACCGGGGAGCTGTTTTTT. Protein: CASSSFSGGLNTGELFF.

This clone has just a few counts. The genes are TRBV5-4 and TRBJ2-5; 7 nucleotides agree with TRBD1. The CDR3 extends over 15 amino acids. In germline, CDR1 is SGHNT, CDR2 YYREEE (reference sequence). Losses at the gene ends were 3 bases for V and 1 base for J; bases not matched to a gene: 6. The CDR3 reads CASSSSTGFQETQYF. The CDR3 DNA follows: TGTGCCAGCAGCTCGTCGACAGGGTTCCAAGAGACCCAGTACTTC.

The chain employs TRBV27 and TRBJ2-7; 15 nucleotides align to TRBD2. The V segment lost 6 bases and the J segment 1 base; nucleotides outside the gene matches: 7. Per the germline V gene, CDR1 is MNHEY and CDR2 is SMNVEV (reference sequence). The length of the CDR3 is 17 residues. The CDR3 bases are TGTGCCAGCAGCCAACTGGGACTAGCGGGGGGTTCCTACGAGCAGTACTTC. It specifies CASSQLGLAGGSYEQYF.

This chain uses TRBV6-6 with TRBJ1-6; possible D gene TRBD1, 5 bases. With 5 bases removed from V and 5 bases from J, the gap between germline ends came to 10 bases. CDR1 and CDR2 from the germline V gene are MNHNY and SVGAGI (reference sequence). The CDR3 runs to 14 residues. CDR3 nucleotides: TGTGCCAGCAGTACTCAGACAGATAATTCACCCCTCCACTTT. Its protein is CASSTQTDNSPLHF.

V and J are TRBV14 and TRBJ1-1; D perhaps matches TRBD1 (6 bases). V shed 0 bases and J shed 4 bases, with 12 bases lying between them. CDR3 length equals 15 residues. CDR1 and CDR2 (germline): SGHDN, FVKESK. The CDR3 bases are TGTGCCAGCAGCCAAGAACGGGGGGCGCGCACTGAAGCTTTCTTT. Translation: CASSQERGARTEAFF.

The gene calls are TRBV7-8 and TRBJ1-5; maybe TRBD1 (5 bases). V shed 1 base and J shed 5 bases, with 9 bases lying between them. The CDR3 runs 14 residues. CDR1 is SGHVS and CDR2 is FQNEAQ in the germline V gene. CDR3 nucleotides: TGTGCCAGCAGCTTAGGATCAGGGTATCAGCCCCAGCATTTT. It is translated as CASSLGSGYQPQHF.

The J gene is TRBJ2-7, the V gene TRBV7-2; D gene ambiguous. Trimming shortened V by 4 bases and J by 0 bases, and 10 bases separated the two germline ends. The CDR3 contains 14 residues. Germline V gives CDR1 SGHTA, CDR2 FQGNSA. The DNA for the CDR3 is TGTGCCAGCAGCTCTCGACGGAGCTCCTACGAGCAGTACTTC. Its protein product is CASSSRRSSYEQYF.

The chain combines TRBV7-2 with TRBJ2-3; no firm D call. This CDR3 spans 13 amino acids. Germline CDR1 and CDR2: SGHTA and FQGNSA. V gave up 6 bases and J gave up 2 bases, with 9 bases separating them. The CDR3 loop reads CASSTTPTDTQYF. The CDR3 nucleotides are TGTGCCAGCAGTACGACACCCACAGATACGCAGTATTTT.

This chain uses TRBV28 with TRBJ1-3; D gene ambiguous. The CDR3 has 18 amino acids. Germline CDR1 reads MDHEN; CDR2 reads SYDVKM. The V end lost 6 bases, the J end lost 0 bases, and 21 bases lay between the germline ends. The DNA for the CDR3 is TGTGCCAGCAGCCCTTCGGCGTCAGGCGTTTACTCTGGAAACACCATATATTTT. Amino acids: CASSPSASGVYSGNTIYF.